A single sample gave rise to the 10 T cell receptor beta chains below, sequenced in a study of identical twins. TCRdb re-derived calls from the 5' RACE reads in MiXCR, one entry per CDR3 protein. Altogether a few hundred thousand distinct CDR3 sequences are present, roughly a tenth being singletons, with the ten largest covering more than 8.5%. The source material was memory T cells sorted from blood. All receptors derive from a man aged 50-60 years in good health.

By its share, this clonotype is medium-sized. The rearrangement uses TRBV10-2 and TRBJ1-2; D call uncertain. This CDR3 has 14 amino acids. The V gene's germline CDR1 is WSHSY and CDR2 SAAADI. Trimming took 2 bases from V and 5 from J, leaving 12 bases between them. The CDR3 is CASSETTMQYGYTF. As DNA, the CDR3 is TGCGCCAGCAGTGAGACGACCATGCAATATGGCTACACCTTC.

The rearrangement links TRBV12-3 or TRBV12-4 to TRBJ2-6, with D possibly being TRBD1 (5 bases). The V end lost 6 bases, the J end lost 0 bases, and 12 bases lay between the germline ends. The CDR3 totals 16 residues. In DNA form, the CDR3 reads TGTGCCAGCAGAAGTCTAGGGGACTCTGGGGCCAACGTCCTGACTTTC. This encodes CASRSLGDSGANVLTF.

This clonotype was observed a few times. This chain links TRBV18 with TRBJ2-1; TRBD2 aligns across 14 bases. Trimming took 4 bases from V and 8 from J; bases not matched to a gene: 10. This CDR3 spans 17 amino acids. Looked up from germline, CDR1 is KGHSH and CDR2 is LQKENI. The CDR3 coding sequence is TGTGCCAGCTCACGGCCGACTAGCGGGAGGGCCTTGCATGAGCAGTTCTTC. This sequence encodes CASSRPTSGRALHEQFF.

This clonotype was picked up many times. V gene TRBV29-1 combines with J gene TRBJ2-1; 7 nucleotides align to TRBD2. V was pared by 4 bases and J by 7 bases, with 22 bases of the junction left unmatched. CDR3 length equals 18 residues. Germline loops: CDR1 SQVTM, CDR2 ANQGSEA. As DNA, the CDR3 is TGCAGCGTTGCAGTAAGGACTAGGGTGTTTAGCTTCGTGAATGAGCAGTTCTTC. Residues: CSVAVRTRVFSFVNEQFF.

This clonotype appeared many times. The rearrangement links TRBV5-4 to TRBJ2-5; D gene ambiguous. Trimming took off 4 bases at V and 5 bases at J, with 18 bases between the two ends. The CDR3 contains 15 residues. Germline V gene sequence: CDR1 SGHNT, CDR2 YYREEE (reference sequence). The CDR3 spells CASSAPGGRYETQYF. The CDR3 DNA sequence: TGTGCCAGCAGCGCGCCGGGCGGCCGTTATGAGACCCAGTACTTC.

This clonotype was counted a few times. DNA of the CDR3: TGTGCCAGCACCCTTAGCGGGGGGCGATACAATGAGCAGTTCTTC. Its protein product is CASTLSGGRYNEQFF. The V call is TRBV12-3 or TRBV12-4, the J call TRBJ2-1, with 10 bases aligning to TRBD2. The CDR3 has 15 residues. The ends lost 7 bases at V and 4 bases at J; junction bases unmatched: 7.

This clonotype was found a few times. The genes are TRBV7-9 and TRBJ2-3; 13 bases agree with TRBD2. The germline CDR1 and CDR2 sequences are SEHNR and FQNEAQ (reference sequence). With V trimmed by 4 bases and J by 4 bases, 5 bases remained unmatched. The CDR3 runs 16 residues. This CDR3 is CASSSTSGGGADTQYF. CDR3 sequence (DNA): TGTGCCAGCAGCTCCACTAGCGGGGGGGGAGCAGATACGCAGTATTTT.

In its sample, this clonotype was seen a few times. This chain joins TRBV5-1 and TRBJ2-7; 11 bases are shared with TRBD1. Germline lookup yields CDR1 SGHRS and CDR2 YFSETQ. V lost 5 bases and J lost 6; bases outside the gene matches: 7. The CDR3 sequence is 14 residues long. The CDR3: CASRIRTGGVEQYF. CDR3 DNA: TGCGCCAGCAGGATCCGGACAGGGGGCGTCGAGCAGTACTTC.

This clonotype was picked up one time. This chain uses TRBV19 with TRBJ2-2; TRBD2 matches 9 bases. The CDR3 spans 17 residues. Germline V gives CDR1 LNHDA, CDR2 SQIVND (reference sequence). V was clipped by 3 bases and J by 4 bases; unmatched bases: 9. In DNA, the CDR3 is TGTGCCAGTAGTATTCGCACGGCGGGAGGGTCCACCGGGGAGCTGTTTTTT. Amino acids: CASSIRTAGGSTGELFF.

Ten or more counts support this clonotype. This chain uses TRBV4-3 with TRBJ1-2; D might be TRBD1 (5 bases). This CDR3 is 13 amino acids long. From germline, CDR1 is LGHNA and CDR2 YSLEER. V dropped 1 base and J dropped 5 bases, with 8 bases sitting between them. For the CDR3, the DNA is TGCGCCAGCAGCCAAGGGGGGGTTTATGGCTACACCTTC. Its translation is CASSQGGVYGYTF.